The T cell receptor beta chain under discussion was sequenced for a study of T-cell reconstitution after alpha-beta-depleted transplantation in children. The authors prepared the TCRbeta library with unique molecular identifiers. TCRdb recomputed calls from the PCR reads with MiXCR, one row per CDR3 protein. The data show about 540,000 distinct CDR3 sequences, around 17% seen once. This clonotype has a handful of counts. CDR1 is DFQATT and CDR2 is SNEGSKA in the germline V gene (reference sequence). The junction had 7 bases not matched to a gene; V was cut back by 3 bases and J by 0 bases. This CDR3 is built from 15 residues.

The sample was PBMCs from the stem cell graft donor, taken from the stem cell graft. The chain combines TRBV20-1 with TRBJ2-7; 8 bases match TRBD2. This TCR was sampled from a human donor who donated a stem cell graft to a child with acute lymphoblastic leukemia. CDR3 residues: CSARDFSGNSYEQYF. CDR3 nucleotides: TGCAGTGCTAGGGATTTTAGCGGGAACTCCTACGAGCAGTACTTC.